This T cell receptor beta chain stems from a study of beta chain features in type 1 diabetes (dated by TCRdb to the late 2010s). For the study in its entirety: Mean age, gender distribution, total cell number and subset yield were not different between patients and healthy donors. Regulatory and stem cell-like memory subsets were obtained from only 8 patients and roughly eight healthy donors, while naive and central memory subsets were obtained from all 28 donors. Across all samples, approximately 98,000,000 sorted cells were examined, and cell number per subset correlated strongly with RNA yield. The study compared the TCRB repertoires of sorted circulating CD4+ T cell subsets in recently diagnosed type 1 diabetes patients with those in matched healthy donors.

This clone turned up a few times. Its target antigen remains unknown. Per-base qualities were not stored, and no clone one base away is much larger. Beyond this particular receptor, the publication reports: Naive, central memory and regulatory TCRB repertoires appeared more similar among patients than among healthy donors. Because the HLA sub-analyses included only small numbers of individuals, any influence of HLA type on TCRB rearrangement was left unresolved. Because cDNA was sequenced instead of genomic DNA, activated cells with high expression could be over-represented, although the groups did not differ in activation or CD3 levels. At VDJ recombination sites, type 1 diabetes patients had fewer insertions and more deleted nucleotides, which implies abnormalities in thymic rearrangement. Shorter templates might have been favored by PCR, but patient and control samples were amplified and corrected together, so both groups would have been affected equally by any skew. Type 1 diabetes patients showed a moderate but significant shortening of TCRB CDR3 length in all four CD4+ subsets.

Each donor gave one peripheral blood draw, approximately 120 mL on average, collected into heparinised tubes. A BD FACSAria II and a panel including CD45RO, CCR7, CD25, CD127, CD95 and CD27 were used to sort naive, central memory, regulatory and stem cell-like memory CD4+ T cells. Every sorted population had a purity above 95%. Right away, PBMCs were isolated by Lymphoprep density gradient centrifugation and were stained directly, with no culture step. Samples were stained and sorted in pairs, with one healthy donor and one patient per experiment, so that batch effects were minimized. Here V drops 5 bases and J drops 7 bases, and the junction holds 7 bases not matched to any gene. Looking up the germline V gene yields CDR1 SGHRS and CDR2 YFSETQ. There are 13 amino acids in the CDR3, from cysteine to phenylalanine inclusive. Kept here is only the CDR3 DNA, which spans 39 bases and is read in frame from base 1.

The entire isolated RNA was reverse transcribed using the High Capacity cDNA Reverse Transcription Kit, and thus expressed TCRB transcripts were sequenced. Deep immunoSEQ sequencing was applied to naive, central memory and regulatory T cell samples, giving an average of approximately 3.8 million total reads per sample. Sorted cells were lysed in RLT buffer, and RNA was extracted using DNase-treated RNeasy Micro or Mini kits according to cell number. Each cell subset was processed separately to prevent cross-contamination, with patient and healthy donor samples processed together. The immunoSEQ multiplex PCR was used to amplify TCRB sequences from cDNA, yielding 87-bp fragments that span the CDR3 region. Amplicons were sequenced on the Illumina HiSeq platform. The study's own analysis went as follows. PCR bias was computationally corrected using synthetic template baselines, reads within Hamming distance 2 were collapsed, and singletons that could not be merged were discarded. Reads were aligned against IMGT so that V, D and J genes, CDR3 length and insertions or deletions at six rearrangement sites could be assigned. Within each subset, clonotype counts were normalized to sorted cell number, and only after that were true diversity and Gini coefficients computed with the tcR R package. The overlap coefficient, calculated on TCRB nucleotide sequences, was used to measure repertoire sharing. Out-of-frame TCRB sequences from naive cells were analyzed to stand in for the pre-selection repertoire. The source is immuneACCESS, and TCRdb retained only in-frame sequences with V and J called. Part of the clones is not carried over; for the studies checked, unresolved V genes explain less than half of this, and the remainder is unexplained. V and J calls and clone size are those listed in that table; D and trimming were worked out from the DNA. This sample gives about 740,000 clones in total; around 15% of them show up just once. Approximately 0.021% of the sample rests with the top ten.

The sequence was obtained from a man younger than 30 with type 1 diabetes. The sequenced material came from naive CD4+ T cells from blood. The cell subset or site tag for this specimen amounts to: true naive CD4+ T cells. The chain is made from TRBV5-1 and TRBJ2-3; 7 bases in between match TRBD2. The base sequence is TGCGCCAGCAGTTCGGGGGACTACAATACGCAGTATTTT. It is translated as CASSSGDYNTQYF.